This passage covers 30 T cell receptor beta chains from one sample sequenced in a study of brain T cells in children with intractable seizures. Profiled with immunoSEQ multiplex PCR; TCRdb holds only in-frame clones, not every one. The data show approximately 77,000 clones, roughly 91% seen once. Sample: peripheral blood, taken at surgery. Receptor source: a boy in the first two years of life with tuberous sclerosis and intractable seizures.

The V call is TRBV7-2, the J call TRBJ2-2, with TRBD2 identical over 10 bases. Per germline, CDR1 SGHTA and CDR2 FQGNSA. This CDR3 region has 18 residues. V shed 7 bases, J shed 1 base, and the junction held 12 bases outside the gene matches. CDR3 nucleotides: TGTGCCAGCATCCCGCACCCCTGGACTAGCGGGAACACCGGGGAGCTGTTTTTT. Translated: CASIPHPWTSGNTGELFF.

J is TRBJ1-2 and V is TRBV7-9; 7 bases map to TRBD1. CDR1 is SEHNR, CDR2 FQNEAQ, per germline (reference sequence). With 5 bases clipped from V and 3 bases from J, the junction kept 3 bases outside the gene matches. The CDR3 sequence is 13 residues long. The CDR3 loop reads CASSRDSYYGYTF. CDR3 DNA sequence: TGTGCCAGCAGCCGGGACAGCTACTATGGCTACACCTTC. Together with reference TRBV7-9 and TRBJ1-2, the CDR3 gives the full variable domain: DTGVSQNPRHKITKRGQNVTFRCDPISEHNRLYWYRQTLGQGPEFLTYFQNEAQLEKSRLLSDRFSAERPKGSFSTLEIQRTEQGDSAMYLCASSRDSYYGYTFGSGTRLTVV.

The gene calls are TRBV2 and TRBJ2-1; D perhaps matches TRBD1 (5 bases). Germline V CDR1 and CDR2: SNHLY, FYNNEI. CDR3 length: 17 residues. Trimming shortened V by 0 bases and J by 3 bases, and 15 bases separated the two germline ends. The CDR3: CASSEARRGGNYNEQFF. CDR3 nucleotide sequence: TGTGCCAGCAGTGAAGCGAGAAGGGGTGGAAACTACAATGAGCAGTTCTTC. Looking up the rest from reference TRBV2 and TRBJ2-1 gives the full variable domain: EPEVTQTPSHQVTQMGQEVILRCVPISNHLYFYWYRQILGQKVEFLVSFYNNEISEKSEIFDDQFSVERPDGSNFTLKIRSTKLEDSAMYFCASSEARRGGNYNEQFFGPGTRLTVL.

The chain recombines TRBV4-1 with TRBJ2-7; 8 positions match TRBD2. Trimming took 1 base from V and 1 from J; bases not matched to a gene: 3. Germline values: CDR1 MGHRA, CDR2 YSYEKL. The CDR3 extends over 15 amino acids. The CDR3 DNA is TGCGCCAGCAGCCAAGTAGCTAGCGGGTCCTACGAGCAGTACTTC. Its protein product is CASSQVASGSYEQYF.

The chain carries TRBV6-5 and TRBJ2-2, with 7 bases identical to TRBD2. This CDR3 region has 14 residues. From germline, CDR1 is MNHEY and CDR2 SVGAGI. V gave up 6 bases and J gave up 2 bases; unmatched junction bases: 3. Here the CDR3 DNA reads TGTGCCAGCAGGGGCGGGAGTAACACCGGGGAGCTGTTTTTT. It is translated as CASRGGSNTGELFF.

The genes are TRBV11-3 and TRBJ2-7, with a tentative D call TRBD2 (6 bases). The CDR3 is made up of 12 amino acids. Germline V gene sequence: CDR1 SGHNT, CDR2 YENEEA. Trimming took off 5 bases at V and 3 bases at J, with 8 bases between the two ends. CDR3 sequence: CASSRTNYEQYF. The CDR3 DNA is TGTGCCAGCAGCCGGACTAACTACGAGCAGTACTTC.

The chain carries TRBV5-1 and TRBJ2-1; 12 bases align to TRBD2. CDR1 SGHRS and CDR2 YFSETQ come from the germline V gene. Germline trimming cut 3 bases from V and 9 bases from J; bases unmatched to any gene: 13. The CDR3 sequence is 17 residues long. Here the CDR3 reads CASSYNAWTSGDIEQFF. The CDR3 nucleotides are TGCGCCAGCAGCTACAACGCATGGACTAGCGGGGATATTGAGCAGTTCTTC.

The chain is built from TRBV5-5 and TRBJ1-2, with 7 bases aligning to TRBD1. The CDR3 has 15 residues. J lost 4 bases, V lost 1 base, and 7 bases had no gene match. Germline loops: CDR1 SGHKS, CDR2 YYEKEE (reference sequence). CDR3 DNA sequence: TGTGCCAGCAGCTTGATTTGGCAGGGGGTCTATGGCTACACCTTC. It codes for CASSLIWQGVYGYTF.

This clone was seen more than once but under ten times. The J gene is TRBJ1-5, the V gene TRBV6-6; D not resolved. This CDR3 is built from 15 residues. V lost 2 bases to trimming and J lost 6 bases, with 14 bases between them. CDR1 is MNHNY, CDR2 SVGAGI, per germline (reference sequence). As DNA, the CDR3 is TGTGCCAGCAGTTACCCGACTAACCGCACTCAGCCCCAGCATTTT. Translated, it gives CASSYPTNRTQPQHF.

This clone was observed once. The V and J genes are TRBV21-1 and TRBJ2-1. TRBV21-1 is noted as a pseudogene. The CDR3 sequence is 14 residues long. The CDR3 DNA is TGTGCCAGCAGCAAATGGACGGGACGGAATGAGCAGTTCTTC. Translated: CASSKWTGRNEQFF.

The chain employs TRBV7-6 and TRBJ2-7, with 10 bases aligning to TRBD2. Unmatched junction bases numbered 8, after V lost 1 base and J lost 5 bases. This CDR3 is built from 16 residues. Germline lookup yields CDR1 SGHVS and CDR2 FNYEAQ. In nucleotides, the CDR3 is TGTGCCAGCAGCTTAGGAGTAGCGGGAGGTCGGGACGAGCAGTACTTC. Translating gives CASSLGVAGGRDEQYF.

The chain links TRBV4-1 to TRBJ1-2; maybe TRBD1 (5 bases). This CDR3 has 16 residues. The V gene's germline CDR1 is MGHRA and CDR2 YSYEKL. Trimming stripped 5 bases from V and 6 bases from J, with 22 bases between. CDR3: CASSLLVGQGMNGYTF. DNA of the CDR3: TGCGCCAGCAGCTTACTAGTGGGTCAGGGAATGAATGGCTACACCTTC.

J is TRBJ2-3 and V is TRBV30, with 12 nucleotides matching TRBD2. Germline V lookup: CDR1 GTSNPN, CDR2 SVGIG (reference sequence). V lost 5 bases and J lost 2; bases outside the gene matches: 14. There are 18 residues in the CDR3. Written as DNA, the CDR3 is TGTGCCTGGGACTCTAGCGGGAGGGCCCCCTCTTACACAGATACGCAGTATTTT. It yields the protein CAWDSSGRAPSYTDTQYF.

The chain couples TRBV30 to TRBJ1-2, with D unresolved. The CDR3 has 13 amino acids. Germline CDR1 and CDR2: GTSNPN and SVGIG (reference sequence). The germline V and J ends were trimmed by 0 bases and 4 bases, with 9 bases remaining between them. CDR3 in amino acids: CAWSVRESYGYTF. Written as DNA, the CDR3 is TGTGCCTGGAGTGTAAGGGAGAGCTATGGCTACACCTTC.

The chain combines TRBV9 with TRBJ1-6; the D is unclear. V gave up 3 bases and J gave up 9 bases, with 16 bases separating them. Germline CDR1 SGDLS, CDR2 YYNGEE. The CDR3 consists of 15 residues. CDR3 nucleotides: TGTGCCAGCAGCGCCACCGGGTTGGGAATTTCACCCCTCCACTTT. As protein: CASSATGLGISPLHF.

The gene calls are TRBV30 and TRBJ2-7; D ambiguous. CDR1 GTSNPN and CDR2 SVGIG come from the germline V gene (reference sequence). CDR3 length equals 12 residues. The ends were cut back, 4 bases at V and 6 bases at J, with 13 bases in the middle. The CDR3 DNA reads as TGTGCCTGGACAGACCAAATACGCGAGCAGTACTTC. The encoded protein is CAWTDQIREQYF.

The chain recombines TRBV12-2 with TRBJ2-7; the table gives TRBD1 as D, unverified against the DNA. TRBV12-2 is described as a pseudogene. This CDR3 has 19 residues. The DNA for the CDR3 is TGTGCAAGTCGCTTGACGCGGCAGGGGAATGCATCTTGCTCCTACGAGCAGTACTTC. Translating gives CASRLTRQGNASCSYEQYF.

J is TRBJ1-2 and V is TRBV5-1; D possibly corresponds to TRBD1 (5 bases). From germline, CDR1 is SGHRS and CDR2 YFSETQ. The CDR3 is 15 amino acids. The V end was cut by 0 bases, the J end by 0 bases, with 9 bases between. For the CDR3, the DNA is TGCGCCAGCAGCTTGGGGGGGTTAGCTAACTATGGCTACACCTTC. This sequence encodes CASSLGGLANYGYTF.

This rearrangement joins TRBV30 to TRBJ2-3; 9 bases map to TRBD2. The V and J ends lost 3 bases and 1 base, in that order; junction bases with no gene match: 5. Germline V lookup: CDR1 GTSNPN, CDR2 SVGIG (reference sequence). There are 15 residues in the CDR3. CDR3 loop: CAWSRTSGRTDTQYF. Here the CDR3 DNA reads TGTGCCTGGAGCCGTACTAGCGGGCGCACAGATACGCAGTATTTT.

V is TRBV19 and J is TRBJ2-1; 12 bases map to TRBD2. Germline V gives CDR1 LNHDA, CDR2 SQIVND (reference sequence). With V trimmed by 4 bases and J by 4 bases, 8 bases remained unmatched. The CDR3 extends over 17 amino acids. This CDR3 reads CASSTVHTSGGYNEQFF. The CDR3 DNA follows: TGTGCCAGTAGTACCGTTCACACTAGCGGGGGGTACAATGAGCAGTTCTTC.

This clone was observed a handful of times. The CDR3: CASSKVRGNTEAFF. CDR3 bases: TGTGCCAGCAGCAAAGTAAGGGGGAACACTGAAGCTTTCTTT. The V and J genes are TRBV21-1 and TRBJ1-1; the table names TRBD1, a call not compared with the DNA. TRBV21-1 is noted as a pseudogene. The CDR3 covers 14 residues.

This chain's CDR3 is CASSPPLAGTQYF. CDR3 in DNA: TGTGCCAGCAGCCCACCTCTAGCGGGTACGCAGTATTTT. The chain combines TRBV12-3 or TRBV12-4 with TRBJ2-3; 8 nucleotides align to TRBD2. The CDR3 runs 13 residues. Germline trimming cut 6 bases from V and 8 bases from J; bases unmatched to any gene: 7.

The J gene is TRBJ2-5, the V gene TRBV6-5; D gene ambiguous. V was pared by 7 bases and J by 0 bases, with 6 bases between. Germline CDR1 is MNHEY and CDR2 is SVGAGI. This CDR3 spans 12 amino acids. CDR3 in DNA: TGTGCCAGCAAGAAGGACCAAGAGACCCAGTACTTC. Residues: CASKKDQETQYF.

The CDR3 region is CASSLWVLNTEAFF. The CDR3 bases are TGTGCCAGCAGCTTGTGGGTTCTGAACACTGAAGCTTTCTTT. V is TRBV5-6 and J is TRBJ1-1; D not certain. The V gene lost 1 base and the J gene lost 0 bases, with 7 bases spanning the gap. The CDR3 covers 14 residues. Looked up from germline, CDR1 is SGHDT and CDR2 is YYEEEE.

This clone has just one count. Germline is not matched at one junction end, which may reflect a read error. V and J are TRBV7-7 and TRBJ2-7; the D gene could be TRBD1 or TRBD2 (5 bases each). The CDR3 contains 15 residues. Germline-derived CDR1 and CDR2 are SSHAT and FNYEAQ (reference sequence). The CDR3 nucleotides are TGTGCTAGCAGCCTAAGTACCGGGGCAGCCTACGAGCAGTACTTC. Its protein is CASSLSTGAAYEQYF.

This sequence joins TRBV10-3 and TRBJ2-5, with D unclear. CDR1 is ENHRY and CDR2 is SYGVKD in the germline V gene. This CDR3 is built from 13 residues. V was cut by 0 bases and J by 5 bases, with 7 bases left in between. The CDR3 here is CAISESNRETQYF. CDR3 in DNA: TGTGCCATCAGTGAGTCGAATCGGGAGACCCAGTACTTC.

This sequence joins TRBV15 and TRBJ2-5; maybe TRBD1 (6 bases). The CDR3 length is 16 residues. CDR1 and CDR2 from the germline V gene are LNHNV and YYDKDF (reference sequence). The V gene lost 4 bases and the J gene lost 5 bases, with 20 bases spanning the gap. The CDR3 sequence is CATSILPLRGQETQYF. The CDR3 DNA is TGTGCCACCAGCATACTCCCCCTCAGGGGCCAGGAGACCCAGTACTTC.

The rearrangement uses TRBV3-1 (or the pseudogene TRBV3-2) and TRBJ1-3, with 7 bases that match TRBD1. Per germline, CDR1 LGHDT and CDR2 YNNKEL (reference sequence). The CDR3 runs 18 residues. J lost 5 bases, V lost 2 bases, and 15 bases had no gene match. CDR3 amino acids: CASSQLNPTGVGRNTIYF. The DNA of the CDR3 is TGTGCCAGCAGCCAACTCAACCCCACAGGGGTCGGGCGAAACACCATATATTTT.

V is TRBV6-1 and J is TRBJ2-7; TRBD2 is a possible D gene (6 bases). Germline V gene sequence: CDR1 MNHNS, CDR2 SASEGT. Trimming left V 3 bases short and J 1 base short, with 7 bases between. The CDR3 sequence is 13 residues long. The CDR3 protein is CASSELASYEQYF. The DNA of the CDR3 is TGTGCCAGCAGTGAGCTAGCGTCCTACGAGCAGTACTTC.

J is TRBJ1-1 and V is TRBV2; no clear D gene. With 7 bases removed from V and 0 bases from J, the gap between germline ends came to 15 bases. The CDR3 extends over 15 amino acids. CDR1 is SNHLY, CDR2 FYNNEI, per germline. CDR3 nucleotide sequence: TGTGCCAGCAATAGGGCACAGACCCTGAACACTGAAGCTTTCTTT. Translated, it gives CASNRAQTLNTEAFF.